This T cell receptor beta chain was sequenced in a study of beta chain features in type 1 diabetes. One heparinised blood draw averaging around 100 mL was given by each donor. Every sorted population was more than 95% pure. Every bit of the isolated RNA underwent reverse transcription, so sequencing read expressed TCRB transcripts. Naive, central memory and regulatory T cell samples came to a mean of about 4 million reads. Libraries were prepared by immunoSEQ multiplex PCR; TCRdb keeps only in-frame clonotypes and omits some of them. The table shows around 300,000 clones, with 15% occurring only once. Whole-study findings and limits: Shorter TCRB CDR3s, moderately but significantly so, were found in Type 1 diabetes patients in all four CD4+ subsets.

The trim removed 0 bases at V and 1 base at J, leaving 15 bases unmatched. Germline CDR1 and CDR2: SQVTM and ANQGSEA. There are 19 residues in the CDR3. A few counts support this clone. Its antigen is not identified. The rearrangement uses TRBV29-1 and TRBJ2-1; TRBD2 matches 7 bases. Sequencing input: naive CD4+ T cells from blood. This TCR derives from a man between 18 and 29 years old with type 1 diabetes. The DNA for the CDR3 is TGCAGCGTTGAAGACTTAAGCGGGATGTACGAAAGATCCTACAATGAGCAGTTCTTC. Its translation is CSVEDLSGMYERSYNEQFF.